This is a list of T cell receptor beta chains from one sample in a study of blood T cell repertoires in COVID-19. The method was immunoSEQ multiplex PCR; TCRdb's version includes in-frame clones alone and lacks a portion of them. Here the sample spans more than 100,000 clones, 70% to 90% being singletons. Material for sequencing was peripheral blood. The source is a man aged 35 to 55 with acute or convalescent COVID-19. The CDR3 runs from the conserved cysteine through the conserved F or W. Each record gives: J gene, clone size, D gene, V gene, CDR3 protein, CDR3 DNA. A D gene is named only where the DNA matches it firmly. A row's size may be missing; if present it is once, few, many or a size class.

TRBJ1-2 | - | TRBD1 | TRBV30 | CAWTQQGNGYTF | TGTGCCTGGACCCAACAGGGGAATGGCTACACCTTC
TRBJ2-7 | - | - | TRBV7-2 | CASTLFFGDYEQYF | TGTGCCAGCACCCTCTTCTTTGGAGACTACGAGCAGTACTTC
TRBJ2-7 | - | - | TRBV11-2 | CASSLTLGPYEQYF | TGTGCCAGCAGCTTAACCTTGGGGCCCTACGAGCAGTACTTC
TRBJ2-1 | - | - | TRBV7-2 | CASTSSYNEQFF | TGTGCCAGCACGAGCTCCTACAATGAGCAGTTCTTC
TRBJ2-1 | - | TRBD2 | TRBV5-6 | CASSLGGGDLLYNEQFF | TGTGCCAGCAGCTTGGGGGGAGGGGACCTACTATACAATGAGCAGTTCTTC
TRBJ2-5 | - | TRBD2 | TRBV19 | CASTPTSGEETQYF | TGTGCCAGTACCCCGACTAGCGGGGAAGAGACCCAGTACTTC
TRBJ1-2 | once | - | TRBV11-2 | CASSGNRDGYTF | TGTGCCAGCAGCGGTAACAGGGATGGCTACACCTTC
TRBJ2-2 | - | TRBD2 | TRBV9 | CASSVGLAGTGELFF | TGTGCCAGCAGCGTAGGACTAGCGGGAACCGGGGAGCTGTTTTTT
TRBJ1-2 | once | - | TRBV18 | CASSPKANPEVHGYTF | TGTGCCAGCTCACCTAAGGCCAATCCTGAGGTCCATGGCTACACCTTC
TRBJ1-1 | - | - | TRBV3-1/TRBV3-2 | CASSQDPLDRNTEAFF | TGTGCCAGCAGCCAAGACCCCCTCGACAGAAACACTGAAGCTTTCTTT
TRBJ2-3 | once | TRBD2 | TRBV5-6 | CASSFSGGPRTTDTQYF | TGTGCCAGCAGTTTTAGCGGGGGGCCCCGAACGACAGATACGCAGTATTTT
TRBJ1-5 | - | - | TRBV19 | CASNSGLSNQPQHF | TGTGCCAGTAATTCTGGCCTTAGCAATCAGCCCCAGCATTTT
TRBJ1-3 | once | TRBD1 | TRBV18 | CASSPRAGQGPGNTIYF | TGTGCCAGCTCACCACGGGCCGGACAGGGTCCGGGAAACACCATATATTTT
TRBJ2-6 | - | - | TRBV30 | CAWGTPGANVLTF | TGTGCCTGGGGGACTCCTGGGGCCAACGTCCTGACTTTC
TRBJ1-1 | once | - | TRBV6-6 | CASSSVNTEAFF | TGTGCCAGCAGTTCCGTGAACACTGAAGCTTTCTTT
TRBJ2-7 | - | TRBD2 | TRBV4-2 | CASSQGGLRLAGGPPARGEQYF | TGTGCCAGCAGCCAAGGGGGACTGAGGCTAGCGGGAGGGCCCCCTGCTCGGGGCGAGCAGTACTTC
TRBJ1-2 | - | TRBD1 | TRBV5-1 | CASSLAGTAEGYTF | TGCGCCAGCAGCTTGGCCGGGACAGCCGAGGGCTACACCTTC
TRBJ1-6 | once | - | TRBV30 | CAWSGQPGSPLHF | TGTGCCTGGAGTGGACAACCTGGATCACCCCTCCACTTT
TRBJ1-4 | once | - | TRBV30 | CAWSVLTGRNEKLFF | TGTGCCTGGAGTGTACTAACTGGAAGGAATGAAAAACTGTTTTTT
TRBJ2-5 | - | - | TRBV3-1/TRBV3-2 | CASSRSGSGGRETQYF | TGTGCCAGCAGCCGAAGTGGGTCAGGGGGGCGTGAGACCCAGTACTTC
TRBJ1-5 | - | - | TRBV7-6 | CASSLNPGNSNQPQHF | TGTGCCAGCAGCTTAAACCCAGGGAATAGCAATCAGCCCCAGCATTTT
TRBJ2-7 | once | - | TRBV11-3 | CASSLARDYEQYF | TGTGCCAGCAGCTTAGCCAGGGATTACGAGCAGTACTTC